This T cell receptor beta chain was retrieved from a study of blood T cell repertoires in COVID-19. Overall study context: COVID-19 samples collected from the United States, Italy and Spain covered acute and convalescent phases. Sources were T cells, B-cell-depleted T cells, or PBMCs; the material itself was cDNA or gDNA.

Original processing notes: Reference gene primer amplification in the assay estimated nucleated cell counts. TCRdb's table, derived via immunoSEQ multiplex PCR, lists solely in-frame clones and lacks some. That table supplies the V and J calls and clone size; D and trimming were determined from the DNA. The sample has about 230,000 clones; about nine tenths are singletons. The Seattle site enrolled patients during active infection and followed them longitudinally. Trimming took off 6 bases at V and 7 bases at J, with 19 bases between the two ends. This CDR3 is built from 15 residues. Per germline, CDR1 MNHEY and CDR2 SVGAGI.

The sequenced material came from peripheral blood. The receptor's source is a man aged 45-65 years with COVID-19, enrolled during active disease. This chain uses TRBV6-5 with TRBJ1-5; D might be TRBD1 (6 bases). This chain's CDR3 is CASSLTRDIFQPQHF. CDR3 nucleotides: TGTGCCAGCAGCCTTACCCGGGACATCTTCCAGCCCCAGCATTTT.